This T cell receptor (beta chain) was sequenced for a study of response to subunit inactivated influenza vaccine. V dropped 2 bases and J dropped 4 bases, with 13 bases sitting between them. Germline CDR1 reads SGHDT; CDR2 reads YYEEEE. The CDR3 loop spans 15 amino acids. This clonotype was recorded at least ten times. Its antigen remains unidentified. MiXCR, applied by TCRdb to the RT-PCR reads, yields one record per CDR3 protein. The table has approximately 700,000 distinct CDR3 sequences, about 14% seen once; the top ten hold 6.5% to 8.5%. Study observations and caveats: Authors suggested each seasonal flu vaccination may recruit only limited numbers of new T cells.

The chain is built from TRBV5-6 and TRBJ2-1; perhaps TRBD1 as D (6 bases). The receptor was isolated from a man aged 45 to 65 who received an inactivated influenza vaccine. Sequenced material: PBMCs from blood, taken around 15 days before vaccination. CDR3 in amino acids: CASSLGQLRYNEQFF. CDR3 DNA: TGTGCCAGCAGCTTAGGACAGCTTAGATACAATGAGCAGTTCTTC.